This T cell receptor beta chain was sequenced in a study of metastatic and nonmetastatic thyroid tumors. For the study at large: Samples came from malignant and benign thyroid patients, and repertoires were compared across blood and tumor or nodule tissue.

Germline-derived CDR1 and CDR2 are SEHNR and FQNEAQ (reference sequence). The V and J ends lost 2 bases and 5 bases respectively, with 6 bases between them. The CDR3 sequence is 12 residues long. General observations from the study: When malignant thyroid tumors were compared with benign nodules, TCR beta diversity was reportedly significantly higher in the malignant tumors. This held in both blood and tumor samples.

Per the study methods: A papillary thyroid cancer distant-metastasis classifier was built from CDR3 differences across clinicopathological groups. TCRdb called clones again from the PCR reads with MiXCR. These V and J calls are TCRdb output, not the study's own analysis. This table has tens of thousands of clones, 12% appearing once. Until they underwent thyroid surgery, no patient had received any treatment. This clone was detected ten times or more. Its cognate antigen is unknown. J is TRBJ1-1 and V is TRBV7-9; D is ambiguous. What was sequenced was blood. The sequence was obtained from a male donor with papillary thyroid cancer or a benign thyroid nodule (not recorded which). Some clones in this sample may be carry-over from other donors' samples. CDR3 residues: CASSLIQTEAFF. The DNA for the CDR3 is TGTGCCAGCAGCTTAATACAAACTGAAGCTTTCTTT.